The T cell receptor (beta chain) described here comes from a study of cytomegalovirus exposure and HLA in healthy donors (dated 2017 in TCRdb). For context, the study as a whole: In an earlier analysis of under 600 of the donors, 276 Gb of sequence data and 117 million unique TCR beta sequences from about 190 million T cells were reported. An early release that covered around 590 HLA-typed donors contained 250 to 350 gigabases of sequencing data and 70 million to 100 million unique TCR sequences. Of the roughly 390 genotyped donors, around 81% fell in the genetic ancestry cluster associated with self-reported Caucasian donors. The study aimed to test whether cataloging public T cell receptors could reveal signatures of past pathogen exposure. The study profiled the T cell repertoires of some 610 subjects by immunosequencing and related them to cytomegalovirus serostatus. Besides the first cohort of under 700 subjects, a separate validation cohort made up of roughly 130 different subjects was used. To predict cytomegalovirus infection status, the study combined high-throughput TCR immunosequencing, statistical association of individual TCRs with disease status, and machine learning. To study patterns of TCR occurrence, a later analysis re-analyzed previously published TCR beta repertoires from 650 to 750 donors and added high-resolution HLA genotyping. Rather than drawing on any new phenotypic data, the later analysis identified candidate immune exposures from TCR beta sequences and the way those sequences occurred across donors. An earlier analysis of around 580 of the donors used high-throughput TCR beta sequencing to judge whether each TCR beta V gene segment behaved as functional or pseudogenic. Donor age, sex, ethnicity and CMV serostatus were collected together with the repertoire data. A later genetic analysis used genome-wide SNP genotypes for about 65% of the 666 donors, treating that subset as a discovery cohort. Every discovery cohort repertoire had been produced on one sequencing platform. Both class I and class II loci were covered by HLA typing, at four-digit resolution. The number of donors typed differed by locus, with roughly 629-640 for A, B, C, DRB1 and DQB1, 522 for DQA1, 600 to 610 for DPA1, and around 430 for DPB1. Four or five DR-DQ haplotypes were handled as single units for association and clustering because linkage in the cohort was strong. On average, roughly 250,000 unique TCR beta nucleotide sequences were sequenced per donor among 300 to 500 genotyped donors of the cohort, with 15% to 20% of those sequences being non-productive.

The cohort comprised hundreds of healthy bone marrow donors. Cohort members were all nominally healthy when sampled, although unrecorded immune exposures were likely present. The donor tested CMV seronegative, placing the donor among the roughly 350 seronegative members of the cohort. Every donor gave a peripheral blood sample, and the peripheral blood mononuclear cells from that sample were used for TCR beta sequencing. Genomic DNA extraction from the blood cell samples was performed with the Qiagen DNeasy Blood Extraction Kit. Libraries were made using the immunoSEQ multiplex PCR assay. The multiplex PCR relied on a mix of 60 forward primers for TCR Vbeta segments and 13 reverse primers for TCR Jbeta segments. Amplification of the CDR3 region of rearranged TCR beta genes was performed with a multiplex PCR assay on genomic DNA. The Illumina HiSeq System was used to sequence the amplified TCR beta libraries as 87-base-pair reads. In the authors' own workflow: In a later analysis, about 80 million unique TCR beta chains were counted across the 666 repertoires, and roughly 10 million of these chains were shared by at least two donors. Raw reads were error-corrected and collapsed into unique sequences by a nearest-neighbor algorithm in which closely related sequences were merged to remove PCR and sequencing errors. V, D and J gene segments were assigned by aligning CDR3 sequences to IMGT reference sequences. For a sequence to be retained, a match of at least six nucleotides to both a V gene segment and a J gene segment was required. A rearrangement counted as productive if the CDR3 had no stop codons and remained in frame with V and J, and every other rearrangement counted as non-productive. Following IMGT convention, CDR3 was defined as the stretch from the second conserved V-encoded cysteine up to the conserved J-encoded phenylalanine. The earlier analysis of around 640 of the donors excluded sequences that lacked an unambiguous match to a single V gene segment. In an earlier analysis of approximately 500 of the donors, a V segment was called functional when productive rearrangements were above 56.7%, and segregating when the standard deviation between donors exceeded 5%. A statistical classification framework was built for diagnosing cytomegalovirus status from the catalog of TCR beta chain sequences. In a later analysis, V and J genes were assigned by comparing TCR nucleotide sequences against IMGT/GENE-DB human TR gene sequences. Using the TCRdist pipeline, a later analysis assigned CDR3 sequences along with most-parsimonious VDJ recombination scenarios. In a later analysis, each TCR beta chain was defined by its CDR3 amino acid sequence together with its V-gene family, and reads lacking a unique V-gene family were excluded. As a way to deal with suspected cross-contamination and a sequencing artifact, a later analysis dropped 450 to 700 nucleotide sequences that were highly shared and had low generation probability. In a later analysis, a clonal expansion index was calculated for each public chain from normalized within-repertoire ranks of inferred template counts. In a later analysis, generation probabilities were computed with a VDJ recombination model fitted to out-of-frame rearrangements, and the resulting probabilities were checked against IGoR. In a later analysis, TCR-TCR, TCR-HLA and TCR-CMV co-occurrence was scored with hypergeometric tests, and a repertoire-size bias correction was applied to TCR pairs. False discovery rates were estimated in a later analysis by permuting HLA or CMV assignments 20 times. In a later analysis, co-occurring TCRs were grouped with DBSCAN, and TCRdist sequence similarity was added when clustering was performed within HLA-allele-positive subsets. Repertoires with fewer than 30,000 or more than 120,000 public chains were left out of co-occurrence clustering, as were roughly five repertoires with anomalous nucleotide sharing. TCRdb mirrors the immuneACCESS table, restricted to in-frame sequences. Some clones are absent from its copies; in checked studies, under half trace to an unresolved V gene, and the reason for the others is unknown. That table supplies the V and J calls and clone size; D and trimming were determined from the DNA. The sample records about 110,000 clones, approximately 71% of which are singletons. The biggest ten clones account for over 7.5% of the sample.

From the cysteine up to the phenylalanine, the CDR3 has a length of 14 residues. This entry keeps only the CDR3 DNA: 42 bases, framed from base 1. V is pruned by 5 bases and J by 10 bases, leaving 11 bases of the junction without a gene match. The germline V gene (reference sequence) yields SEHNR for CDR1 and FQNEAQ for CDR2. Broader findings and caveats from the paper: A later analysis associated about 16,000 TCR beta sequences with specific HLA alleles at a false discovery rate of 0.05. Cytomegalovirus status was reported to be diagnosed by the classifier with high specificity and sensitivity in both the original and validation cohorts. According to a later genetic analysis, donors in an Asian-associated ancestry cluster had fewer N-insertions in productive TCRs than the roughly 670-donor mean. Across donors, most TCR sequences were observed very rarely, whereas some public TCRs were present in many individuals. The earlier analysis of some 560 of the donors excluded some 15 rarely observed V segments, including chromosome 9 orphons, because counts were too low. Some IMGT-functional V segments, including TRBV6-2 and TRBV6-3, could not be told apart with the 87-base-pair reads, so those segments were excluded. CMV serostatus was the only immune exposure information available for the cohort. In a later analysis, most CMV-associated TCR beta chains were found to appear HLA-restricted, with HLA associations seemingly driven largely by CMV exposure. When HLA alleles, especially DR and DQ, strongly co-occurred, TCR associations were difficult to assign to individual alleles. In vitro tests confirmed that a few of the cytomegalovirus-associated TCR beta chains recognize cytomegalovirus antigens. According to the authors, the approach could potentially be generalized to other disease states and immunological phenotypes. In a later analysis, TCR association rates were found to vary across HLA loci, with the most associated TCRs seen for DRB1 alleles and the fewest for HLA-C alleles. A later analysis reported that several top co-occurrence clusters appeared linked to parvovirus B19, influenza, CMV and Epstein-Barr virus. Because HLA typing was unavailable for some donors at each locus, only the typed subset was used in association tests. Broadly in line with IMGT annotations, most TCR beta V segments showed up in productive rearrangements about 87% or about 30% of the time in an earlier analysis of several hundred of the donors. The presence/absence analyses assumed that sequencing depth was roughly uniform across donors, and that assumption may not be true. A cluster of highly shared sequence variants was judged likely to be a technical artifact of the sequencing pipeline. Linkage disequilibrium might explain the correlated functional status among segregating V segments, but an unknown experimental factor could not be excluded. A further reported finding was that TCR beta sequences accurately predicted the HLA-A and HLA-B alleles for most subjects in the first cohort. In this cohort, only TCR beta chains were sequenced, and detectable features were limited by the absence of alpha or paired-chain data. Compared with equally common non-associated chains, HLA-associated TCR beta chains in a later analysis were more clonally expanded and had lower generation probabilities. The study listed 170 or so TCR beta chains as associated with cytomegalovirus. V-gene and J-gene trimming of TCR beta chains was associated with a missense DCLRE1C variant in a later genetic analysis, and the association was replicated in an independent cohort.

About this clone: Its antigen specificity is not known. The record has no base qualities; no much larger clone is one base away.

Recombination connected TRBV7-9 to TRBJ2-1; 7 bases in the junction line up with TRBD2. This receptor was obtained from a man in his forties in good health and CMV-seronegative. Sequencing was performed on PBMCs. The CDR3 has the sequence CASSTTGRGDEQFF. The nucleotide sequence reads as follows: TGTGCCAGCAGCACCACAGGCCGGGGGGACGAGCAGTTCTTC.